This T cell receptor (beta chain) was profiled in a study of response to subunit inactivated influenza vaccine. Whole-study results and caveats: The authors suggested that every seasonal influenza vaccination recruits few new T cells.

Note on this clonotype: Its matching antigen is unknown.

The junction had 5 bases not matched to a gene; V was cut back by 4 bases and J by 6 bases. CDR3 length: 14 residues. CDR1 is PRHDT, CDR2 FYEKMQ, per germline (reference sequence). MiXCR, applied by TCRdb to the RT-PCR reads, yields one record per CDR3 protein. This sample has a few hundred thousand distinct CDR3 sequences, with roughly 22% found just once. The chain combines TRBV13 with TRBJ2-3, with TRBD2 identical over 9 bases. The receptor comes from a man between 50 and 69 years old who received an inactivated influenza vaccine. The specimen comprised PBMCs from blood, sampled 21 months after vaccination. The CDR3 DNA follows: TGTGCCAGCAGCTCCCTAGCGGGACATGATACGCAGTATTTT. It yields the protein CASSSLAGHDTQYF.